This T cell receptor beta chain is from a study of T-cell memory formation after mild COVID-19. A single record per CDR3 protein comes from TCRdb applying MiXCR to the 5' RACE reads. Among about 430,000 distinct CDR3 sequences listed, more than 20% were seen once. This clonotype turned up a few times. This receptor was identified in an adult woman who had mild COVID-19 (a few samples of this study predate the infection). Cell type and time point are not known. Sequencing used PBMCs or a T cell subset sorted from them (not recorded which).

The CDR3 loop reads CASSHKTGLAGGPSYEQYF. Written as DNA, the CDR3 is TGCGCCAGCAGCCATAAGACGGGACTAGCGGGAGGGCCTTCCTACGAGCAGTACTTC. The chain has TRBV4-1 and TRBJ2-7; 16 nucleotides match TRBD2. Per germline, CDR1 MGHRA and CDR2 YSYEKL. The CDR3 extends over 19 amino acids. The ends lost 3 bases at V and 1 base at J; junction bases unmatched: 9.